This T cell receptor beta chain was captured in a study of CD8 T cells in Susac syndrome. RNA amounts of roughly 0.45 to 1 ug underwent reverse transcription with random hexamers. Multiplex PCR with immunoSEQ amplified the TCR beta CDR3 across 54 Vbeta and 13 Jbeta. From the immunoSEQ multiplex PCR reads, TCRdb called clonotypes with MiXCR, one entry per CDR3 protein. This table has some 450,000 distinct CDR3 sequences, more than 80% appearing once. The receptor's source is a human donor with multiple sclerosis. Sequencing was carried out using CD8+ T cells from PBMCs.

The DNA for the CDR3 is TGTGCCTGGAGTGACACAGGGGGCAGCGATTCACCCCTCCACTTT. Translation gives CAWSDTGGSDSPLHF. This chain uses TRBV30 with TRBJ1-6, with 9 positions matching TRBD1. Per the germline V gene, CDR1 is GTSNPN and CDR2 is SVGIG (reference sequence). This CDR3 is 15 amino acids long. The ends lost 1 base at V and 8 bases at J; junction bases unmatched: 6.